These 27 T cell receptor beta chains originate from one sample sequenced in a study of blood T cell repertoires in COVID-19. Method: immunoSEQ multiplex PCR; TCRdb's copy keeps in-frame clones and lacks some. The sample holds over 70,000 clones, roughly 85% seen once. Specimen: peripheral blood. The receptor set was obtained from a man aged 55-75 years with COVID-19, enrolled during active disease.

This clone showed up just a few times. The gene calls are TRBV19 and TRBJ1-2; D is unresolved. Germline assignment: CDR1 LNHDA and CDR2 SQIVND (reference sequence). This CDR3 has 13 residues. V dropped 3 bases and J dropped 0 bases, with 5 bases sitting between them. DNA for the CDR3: TGTGCCAGTAGTATGGGCGCTAACTATGGCTACACCTTC. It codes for CASSMGANYGYTF.

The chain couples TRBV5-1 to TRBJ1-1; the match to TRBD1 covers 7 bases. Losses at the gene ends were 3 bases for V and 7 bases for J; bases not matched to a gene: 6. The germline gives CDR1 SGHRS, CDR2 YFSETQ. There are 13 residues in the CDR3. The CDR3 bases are TGCGCCAGCAGCTCGACAGGGATTGTTGAAGCTTTCTTT. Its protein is CASSSTGIVEAFF.

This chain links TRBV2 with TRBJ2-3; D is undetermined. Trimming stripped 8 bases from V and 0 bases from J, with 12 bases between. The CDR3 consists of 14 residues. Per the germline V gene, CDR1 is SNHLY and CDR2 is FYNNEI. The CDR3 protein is CASVEAPSTDTQYF. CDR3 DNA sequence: TGTGCCAGCGTCGAGGCGCCTAGCACAGATACGCAGTATTTT.

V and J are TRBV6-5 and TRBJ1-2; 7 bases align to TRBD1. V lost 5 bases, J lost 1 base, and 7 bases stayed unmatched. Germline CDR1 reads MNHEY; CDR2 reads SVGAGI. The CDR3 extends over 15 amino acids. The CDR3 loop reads CASSRDRPINYGYTF. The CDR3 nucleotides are TGTGCCAGCAGTCGGGACAGACCAATTAACTATGGCTACACCTTC.

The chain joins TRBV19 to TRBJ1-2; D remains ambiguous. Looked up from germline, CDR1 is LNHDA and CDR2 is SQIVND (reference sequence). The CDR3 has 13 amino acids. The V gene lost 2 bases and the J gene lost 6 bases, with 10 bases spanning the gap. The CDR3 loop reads CASSIWGANGYTF. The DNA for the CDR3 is TGTGCCAGTAGTATATGGGGAGCAAATGGCTACACCTTC.

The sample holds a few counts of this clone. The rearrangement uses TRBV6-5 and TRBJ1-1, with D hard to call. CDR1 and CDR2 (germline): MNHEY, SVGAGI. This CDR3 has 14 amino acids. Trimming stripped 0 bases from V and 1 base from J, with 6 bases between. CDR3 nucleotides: TGTGCCAGCAGTTACTCGGAGTCGAACACTGAAGCTTTCTTT. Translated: CASSYSESNTEAFF.

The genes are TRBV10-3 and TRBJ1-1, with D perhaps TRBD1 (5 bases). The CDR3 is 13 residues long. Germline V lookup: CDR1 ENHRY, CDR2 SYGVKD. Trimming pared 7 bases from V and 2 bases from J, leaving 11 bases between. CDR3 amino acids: CAITLGGNTEAFF. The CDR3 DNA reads TGTGCCATCACTCTGGGGGGAAACACTGAAGCTTTCTTT.

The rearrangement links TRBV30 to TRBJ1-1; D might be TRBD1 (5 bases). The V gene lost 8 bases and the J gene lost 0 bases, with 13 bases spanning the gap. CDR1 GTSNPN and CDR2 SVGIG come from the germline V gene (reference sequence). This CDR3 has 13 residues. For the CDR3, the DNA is TGTGCCGGATCACAGGCTATGAACACTGAAGCTTTCTTT. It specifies CAGSQAMNTEAFF.

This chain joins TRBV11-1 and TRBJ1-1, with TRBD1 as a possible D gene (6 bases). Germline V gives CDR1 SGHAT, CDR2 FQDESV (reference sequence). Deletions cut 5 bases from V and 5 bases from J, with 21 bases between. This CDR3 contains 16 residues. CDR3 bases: TGTGCCAGCAGCGAACAACAGGGAAGGTTGTCAACTGAAGCTTTCTTT. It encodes CASSEQQGRLSTEAFF. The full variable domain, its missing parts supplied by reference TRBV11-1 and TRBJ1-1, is EAEVAQSPRYKITEKSQAVAFWCDPISGHATLYWYRQILGQGPELLVQFQDESVVDDSQLPKDRFSAERLKGVDSTLKIQPAELGDSAMYLCASSEQQGRLSTEAFFGQGTRLTVV.

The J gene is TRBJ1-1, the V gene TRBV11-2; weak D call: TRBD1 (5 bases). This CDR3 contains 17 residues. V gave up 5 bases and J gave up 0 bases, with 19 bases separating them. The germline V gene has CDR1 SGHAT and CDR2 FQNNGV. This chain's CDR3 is CASSAPSGGLLNTEAFF. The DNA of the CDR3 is TGTGCCAGCAGCGCACCCTCGGGGGGATTGCTGAACACTGAAGCTTTCTTT.

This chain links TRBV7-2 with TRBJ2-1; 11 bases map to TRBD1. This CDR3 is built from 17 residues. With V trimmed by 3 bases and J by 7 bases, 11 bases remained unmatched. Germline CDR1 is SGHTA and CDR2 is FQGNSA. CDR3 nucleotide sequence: TGTGCCAGCAGCTTGAACCCGGGACAGGGGGAAAGGAATGAGCAGTTCTTC. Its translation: CASSLNPGQGERNEQFF.

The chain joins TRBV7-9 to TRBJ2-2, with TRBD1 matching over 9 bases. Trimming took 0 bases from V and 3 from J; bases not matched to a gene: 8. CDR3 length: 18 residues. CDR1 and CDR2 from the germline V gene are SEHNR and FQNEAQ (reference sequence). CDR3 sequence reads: CASSLALQGAGDTGELFF. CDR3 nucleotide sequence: TGTGCCAGCAGCTTAGCGCTACAGGGGGCAGGGGACACCGGGGAGCTGTTTTTT.

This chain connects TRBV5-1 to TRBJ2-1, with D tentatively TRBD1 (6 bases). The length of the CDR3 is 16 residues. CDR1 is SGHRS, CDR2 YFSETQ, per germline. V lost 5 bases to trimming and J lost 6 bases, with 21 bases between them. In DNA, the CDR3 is TGCGCCAGCAGTCAAGAGGGGGATCTAGCCCTCAATGAGCAGTTCTTC. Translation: CASSQEGDLALNEQFF.

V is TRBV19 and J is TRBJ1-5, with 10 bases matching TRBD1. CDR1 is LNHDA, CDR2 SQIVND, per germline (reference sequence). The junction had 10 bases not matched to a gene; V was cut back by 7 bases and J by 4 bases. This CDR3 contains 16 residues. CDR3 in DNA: TGTGCCAGTACGACCGGCGGGACAGGGGAAAATCAGCCCCAGCATTTT. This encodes CASTTGGTGENQPQHF.

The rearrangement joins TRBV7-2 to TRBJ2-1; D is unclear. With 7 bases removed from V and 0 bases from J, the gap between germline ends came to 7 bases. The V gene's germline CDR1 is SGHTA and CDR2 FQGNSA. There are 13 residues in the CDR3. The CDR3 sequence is CASTPVSYNEQFF. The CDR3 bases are TGTGCCAGCACCCCGGTCTCCTACAATGAGCAGTTCTTC.

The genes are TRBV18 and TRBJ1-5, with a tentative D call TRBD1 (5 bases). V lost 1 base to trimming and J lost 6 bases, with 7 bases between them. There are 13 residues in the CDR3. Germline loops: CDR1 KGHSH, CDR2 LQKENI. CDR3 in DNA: TGTGCCAGCTCACCACTCGGGGGTCAGCCCCAGCATTTT. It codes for CASSPLGGQPQHF.

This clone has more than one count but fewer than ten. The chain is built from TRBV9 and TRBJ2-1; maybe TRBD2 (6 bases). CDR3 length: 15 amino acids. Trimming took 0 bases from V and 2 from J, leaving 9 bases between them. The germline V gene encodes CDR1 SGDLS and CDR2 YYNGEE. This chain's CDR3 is CASSVGGEAYNEQFF. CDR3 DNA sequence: TGTGCCAGCAGCGTAGGGGGGGAGGCCTACAATGAGCAGTTCTTC.

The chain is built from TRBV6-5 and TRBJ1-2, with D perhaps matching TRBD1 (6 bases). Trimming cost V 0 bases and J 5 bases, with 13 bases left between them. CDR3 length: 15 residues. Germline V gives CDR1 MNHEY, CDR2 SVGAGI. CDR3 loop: CASSYSSGVWYGYTF. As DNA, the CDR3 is TGTGCCAGCAGTTACTCGTCAGGGGTTTGGTATGGCTACACCTTC.

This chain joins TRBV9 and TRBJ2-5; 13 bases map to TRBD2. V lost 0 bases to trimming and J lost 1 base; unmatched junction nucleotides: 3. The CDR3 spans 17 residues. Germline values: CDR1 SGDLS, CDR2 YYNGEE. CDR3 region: CASSVGLAGGLQETQYF. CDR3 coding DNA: TGTGCCAGCAGCGTAGGACTAGCGGGGGGCCTCCAAGAGACCCAGTACTTC.

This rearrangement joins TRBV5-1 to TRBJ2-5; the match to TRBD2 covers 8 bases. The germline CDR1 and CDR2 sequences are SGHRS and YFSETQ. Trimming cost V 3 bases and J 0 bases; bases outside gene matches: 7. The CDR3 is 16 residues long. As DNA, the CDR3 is TGCGCCAGCAGCTCCGGTACGGGGGGGTACCAAGAGACCCAGTACTTC. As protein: CASSSGTGGYQETQYF.

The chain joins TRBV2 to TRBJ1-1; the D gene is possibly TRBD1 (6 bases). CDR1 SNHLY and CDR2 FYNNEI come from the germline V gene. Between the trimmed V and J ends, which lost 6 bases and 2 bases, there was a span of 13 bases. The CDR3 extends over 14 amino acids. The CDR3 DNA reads TGTGCCAGCAGATCAGAACAGGGTAACACTGAAGCTTTCTTT. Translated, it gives CASRSEQGNTEAFF.

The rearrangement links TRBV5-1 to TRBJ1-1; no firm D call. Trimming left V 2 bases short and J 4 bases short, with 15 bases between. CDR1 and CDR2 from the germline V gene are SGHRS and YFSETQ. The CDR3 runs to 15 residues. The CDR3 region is CASSFNIDGGTEAFF. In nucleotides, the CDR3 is TGCGCCAGCAGCTTTAACATCGATGGTGGCACTGAAGCTTTCTTT.

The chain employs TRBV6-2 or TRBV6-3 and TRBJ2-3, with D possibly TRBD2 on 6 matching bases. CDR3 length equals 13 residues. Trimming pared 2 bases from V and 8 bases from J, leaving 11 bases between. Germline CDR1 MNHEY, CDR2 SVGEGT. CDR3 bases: TGTGCCAGCAGTTACGGGAACGGGGGTACGCAGTATTTT. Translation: CASSYGNGGTQYF.

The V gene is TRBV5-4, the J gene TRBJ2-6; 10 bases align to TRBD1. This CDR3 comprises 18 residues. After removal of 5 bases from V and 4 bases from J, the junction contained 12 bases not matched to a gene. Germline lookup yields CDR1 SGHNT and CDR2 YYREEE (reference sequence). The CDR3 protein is CASRNPGQGTRGANVLTF. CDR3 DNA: TGTGCCAGCAGAAACCCGGGACAGGGGACTCGGGGGGCCAACGTCCTGACTTTC.

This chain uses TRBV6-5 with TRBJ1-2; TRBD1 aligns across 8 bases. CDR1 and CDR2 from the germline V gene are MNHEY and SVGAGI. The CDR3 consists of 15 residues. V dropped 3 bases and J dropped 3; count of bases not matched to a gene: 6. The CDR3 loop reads CASSYAGTGDYGYTF. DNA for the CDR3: TGTGCCAGCAGTTATGCCGGGACAGGAGACTATGGCTACACCTTC.

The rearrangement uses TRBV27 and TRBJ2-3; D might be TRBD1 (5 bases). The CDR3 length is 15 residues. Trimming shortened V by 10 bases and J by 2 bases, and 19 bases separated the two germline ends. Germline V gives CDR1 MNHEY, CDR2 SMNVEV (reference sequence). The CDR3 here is CATAPWTSNTDTQYF. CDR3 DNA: TGTGCCACCGCCCCCTGGACATCTAACACAGATACGCAGTATTTT.

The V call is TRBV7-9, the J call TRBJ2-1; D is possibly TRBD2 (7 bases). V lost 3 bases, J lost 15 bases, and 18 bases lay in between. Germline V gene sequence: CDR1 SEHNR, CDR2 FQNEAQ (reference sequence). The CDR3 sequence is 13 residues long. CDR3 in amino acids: CASSFEFAGALFF. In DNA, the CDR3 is TGTGCCAGCAGCTTCGAGTTCGCGGGGGCCCTGTTCTTC.